These 14 T cell receptor beta chains were all obtained from the same sample, sequenced in a study of cytomegalovirus exposure and HLA in healthy donors. PCR was performed using 60 Vbeta and 13 Jbeta primers. Here immunoSEQ multiplex PCR was the method, and the copy in TCRdb shows in-frame clones only, minus some. There are 150,000 to 200,000 clones in the sample; roughly 88% occur only once, and 6.4% lies in the top ten. The sequenced material came from PBMCs. Receptor source: a man over 45 in good health and CMV-seropositive.

The rearrangement joins TRBV7-2 to TRBJ1-2; D is perhaps TRBD1 (5 bases). The CDR3 totals 15 residues. Germline V gene data show CDR1 as SGHTA and CDR2 as FQGNSA. The V gene lost 0 bases and the J gene lost 4 bases, with 12 bases spanning the gap. The CDR3 region has the DNA TGTGCCAGCAGCTTAGCGGCCGCAGGGATCTATGGCTACACCTTC. It translates to CASSLAAAGIYGYTF. Looking up the rest from reference TRBV7-2 and TRBJ1-2 gives the full variable domain: GAGVSQSPSNKVTEKGKDVELRCDPISGHTALYWYRQSLGQGLEFLIYFQGNSAPDKSGLPSDRFSAERTGGSVSTLTIQRTQQEDSAVYLCASSLAAAGIYGYTFGSGTRLTVV.

The chain recombines TRBV7-9 with TRBJ2-7, with 14 bases that match TRBD2. Germline loops: CDR1 SEHNR, CDR2 FQNEAQ (reference sequence). V dropped 5 bases and J dropped 1; count of bases not matched to a gene: 7. This CDR3 has 17 amino acids. CDR3 region: CASSGRTSGGHSYEQYF. CDR3 sequence (DNA): TGTGCCAGCAGCGGACGGACTAGCGGGGGGCATTCCTACGAGCAGTACTTC.

The chain joins TRBV27 to TRBJ2-2; D is possibly TRBD2 (6 bases). Germline CDR1 is MNHEY and CDR2 is SMNVEV (reference sequence). V gave up 0 bases and J gave up 3 bases, with 11 bases separating them. CDR3 size: 16 residues. The CDR3 loop reads CASSLSGGAYTGELFF. In nucleotides, the CDR3 is TGTGCCAGCAGTTTATCAGGAGGGGCTTACACCGGGGAGCTGTTTTTT.

CDR3 region: CASSMGGNYGYTF. The CDR3 coding sequence is TGCGCCAGCAGTATGGGGGGTAACTATGGCTACACCTTC. This sequence joins TRBV10-2 and TRBJ1-2; a possible D gene is TRBD1 (5 bases). CDR1 and CDR2 (germline): WSHSY, SAAADI. Trimming took off 5 bases at V and 1 base at J, with 8 bases between the two ends. The CDR3 is 13 amino acids.

The genes are TRBV15 and TRBJ2-3; a possible D gene is TRBD1 (5 bases). V was pared by 5 bases and J by 2 bases, with 11 bases between. The CDR3 covers 14 residues. Per the germline V gene, CDR1 is LNHNV and CDR2 is YYDKDF (reference sequence). As DNA, the CDR3 is TGTGCCACCAGCTTGCTAGGGGTCACAGATACGCAGTATTTT. This gives the protein CATSLLGVTDTQYF.

V and J are TRBV6-5 and TRBJ1-1; D not certain. The ends were cut back, 6 bases at V and 6 bases at J, with 11 bases in the middle. The CDR3 has 12 amino acids. Germline-derived CDR1 and CDR2 are MNHEY and SVGAGI. DNA for the CDR3: TGTGCCAGCAGCCCCCAGAAATCTGAAGCTTTCTTT. It codes for CASSPQKSEAFF.

This sequence joins TRBV4-2 and TRBJ1-2; 9 nucleotides agree with TRBD1. The germline CDR1 and CDR2 sequences are LGHNA and YNFKEQ. V shed 0 bases, J shed 7 bases, and the junction held 9 bases outside the gene matches. The CDR3 consists of 16 residues. The CDR3 DNA reads as TGTGCCAGCAGCCAAGATACCGGGACAGGGATTGGTGGCTACACCTTC. Protein product: CASSQDTGTGIGGYTF.

This clone was seen once. The chain combines TRBV4-2 with TRBJ2-1, with 11 bases lining up with TRBD2. The CDR3 runs 17 residues. Germline CDR1 reads LGHNA; CDR2 reads YNFKEQ. J lost 8 bases, V lost 0 bases, and 9 bases had no gene match. CDR3 sequence reads: CASSQDRGTSGHDEQFF. In DNA form, the CDR3 reads TGTGCCAGCAGCCAAGATCGCGGGACTAGCGGCCACGATGAGCAGTTCTTC.

The chain couples TRBV18 to TRBJ1-6; D gene ambiguous. The CDR3 is made up of 16 amino acids. Germline V gene lookup returns CDR1 KGHSH and CDR2 LQKENI. Trimming took 0 bases from V and 3 from J, leaving 9 bases between them. The CDR3 protein is CASSPPEAYYNSPLHF. For the CDR3, the DNA is TGTGCCAGCTCACCACCAGAGGCTTACTATAATTCACCCCTCCACTTT.

This chain joins TRBV7-9 and TRBJ2-4, with a possible D match to TRBD1 (6 bases). Germline CDR1 SEHNR, CDR2 FQNEAQ (reference sequence). Trimming shortened V by 5 bases and J by 0 bases, and 11 bases separated the two germline ends. The CDR3 length is 15 residues. The CDR3 DNA reads as TGTGCCAGCAGCCCCTTGACAGGAGCCAAAAACATTCAGTACTTC. Its translation is CASSPLTGAKNIQYF.

J is TRBJ2-1 and V is TRBV7-9, with 10 bases identical to TRBD2. The CDR3 runs to 16 residues. V gave up 5 bases and J gave up 5 bases; unmatched junction bases: 9. Germline V gene sequence: CDR1 SEHNR, CDR2 FQNEAQ (reference sequence). This CDR3 is CASSPPLAGANNEQFF. CDR3 sequence (DNA): TGTGCCAGCAGCCCCCCCCTAGCGGGAGCCAACAATGAGCAGTTCTTC.

This clone was counted once. The gene calls are TRBV6-5 and TRBJ2-5, with D perhaps TRBD1 (7 bases). Germline CDR1 and CDR2: MNHEY and SVGAGI. Trimming took 7 bases from V and 5 from J, leaving 14 bases between them. The CDR3 spans 13 residues. As DNA, the CDR3 is TGTGCCAGCACCCCGTCAGGGGGGGAGACCCAGTACTTC. Its protein is CASTPSGGETQYF.

The rearrangement uses TRBV27 and TRBJ2-7; 13 nucleotides align to TRBD2. Germline CDR1 MNHEY, CDR2 SMNVEV (reference sequence). The CDR3 totals 15 residues. J gave up 6 bases and V 5 bases, and 7 bases lay outside the gene matches. In DNA form, the CDR3 reads TGTGCCAGCAGTCCGACGGGACTAGCGGGGTTCGAGCAGTACTTC. Its translation is CASSPTGLAGFEQYF.

V usage is TRBV29-1 and J usage is TRBJ2-3; no reliable D call. Trimming took off 8 bases at V and 2 bases at J, with 14 bases between the two ends. The CDR3 runs to 13 residues. CDR1 is SQVTM, CDR2 ANQGSEA, per germline. CDR3 sequence reads: CSTTDTNTDTQYF. For the CDR3, the DNA is TGCAGCACAACAGACACAAACACAGATACGCAGTATTTT.